These T cell receptor beta chains were read from a single sample in a study of blood T cell repertoires in COVID-19. The repertoire was sequenced with immunoSEQ multiplex PCR; TCRdb's copy has only in-frame clones and lacks some. Among more than 110,000 clones listed, around 87% were seen once. Sequenced input: peripheral blood. The receptors come from a woman in her 40s with acute or convalescent COVID-19. Each CDR3 is given with its conserved first and last residue. The D gene is left open where the match is weak. Where a row states a size, it is once, few, many or the class of an expanded clone; other rows omit it.

.,TRBJ2-7,TRBV12-2,.,CASRSSTRPYEQYF,TGTGCAAGTCGCTCCTCGACTCGCCCCTACGAGCAGTACTTC
.,TRBJ1-1,TRBV19,.,CASRPWAGNTEAFF,TGTGCCAGTAGGCCTTGGGCAGGGAACACTGAAGCTTTCTTT
.,TRBJ2-5,TRBV6-2/TRBV6-3,.,CASSTAGLQETQYF,TGTGCCAGCAGTACAGCGGGCCTCCAAGAGACCCAGTACTTC
.,TRBJ1-2,TRBV7-6,.,CASSLDDSNYGYTF,TGTGCCAGCAGCTTAGACGACAGTAACTATGGCTACACCTTC
.,TRBJ1-2,TRBV10-3,TRBD1,CAISGSRGVDGYTF,TGTGCCATCAGTGGGAGCAGGGGGGTTGATGGCTACACCTTC
.,TRBJ2-1,TRBV19,TRBD2,CASSPTSGRANEQFF,TGTGCCAGTAGCCCCACTAGCGGGAGGGCGAATGAGCAGTTCTTC
once,TRBJ1-5,TRBV28,TRBD1,CASSTPQGKNQPQHF,TGTGCCAGCAGTACCCCACAGGGGAAAAATCAGCCCCAGCATTTT
few,TRBJ1-5,TRBV7-5,.,CVRTPRPQHF,TGTGTCAGAACCCCCCGGCCCCAGCATTTT
.,TRBJ1-6,TRBV10-3,TRBD1,CAIKRDSGGSYNSPLHF,TGTGCCATCAAGAGGGACAGCGGTGGGTCCTATAATTCACCCCTCCACTTT
.,TRBJ1-1,TRBV28,.,CASSVNTEAFF,TGTGCCAGCAGCGTGAACACTGAAGCTTTCTTT
.,TRBJ2-6,TRBV11-3,TRBD1,CASSTGQGSGANVLTF,TGTGCCAGCAGCACCGGACAGGGCTCTGGGGCCAACGTCCTGACTTTC
.,TRBJ1-6,TRBV6-6,TRBD1,CASSYFLTGGDSPLHF,TGTGCCAGCAGTTACTTTCTGACAGGGGGCGATTCACCCCTCCACTTT
once,TRBJ2-7,TRBV6-2/TRBV6-3,TRBD2,CASSYPILAGPPYEQYF,TGTGCCAGCAGTTACCCGATCCTAGCGGGACCGCCCTACGAGCAGTACTTC
.,TRBJ2-1,TRBV6-2/TRBV6-3,TRBD2,CASSSILAGGYNEQFF,TGTGCCAGCAGTTCAATACTAGCGGGGGGGTACAATGAGCAGTTCTTC
.,TRBJ1-5,TRBV5-6,.,CASSSWGGHSNQPQHF,TGTGCCAGCAGCTCGTGGGGGGGCCATAGCAATCAGCCCCAGCATTTT
.,TRBJ2-7,TRBV11-1,TRBD2,CASSRSGDSAPYEQYF,TGTGCCAGCAGCCGAAGCGGGGACTCCGCCCCCTACGAGCAGTACTTC
.,TRBJ2-5,TRBV6-5,TRBD2,CASVASGKETQYF,TGTGCCAGTGTGGCTAGCGGAAAAGAGACCCAGTACTTC
.,TRBJ2-2,TRBV24-1,TRBD2,CATSDGGLAGSGELFF,TGTGCCACCAGTGATGGGGGACTAGCGGGCTCCGGGGAGCTGTTTTTT
few,TRBJ1-5,TRBV7-2,.,CASTGNNQPQHF,TGTGCCAGTACAGGGAACAATCAGCCCCAGCATTTT
.,TRBJ2-1,TRBV7-8,TRBD1,CASSYNRGYNEQFF,TGTGCCAGCAGCTATAACAGGGGCTACAATGAGCAGTTCTTC
few,TRBJ1-1,TRBV12-5,.,CASARIGGGTEAFF,TGTGCTAGTGCCCGGATCGGGGGGGGCACTGAAGCTTTCTTT
.,TRBJ1-6,TRBV6-5,.,CASRGGGGSPLHF,TGTGCCAGCAGGGGCGGGGGTGGTTCACCCCTCCACTTT
.,TRBJ1-1,TRBV14,.,CASSQDYRKDTEAFF,TGTGCCAGCAGCCAAGATTACAGGAAGGACACTGAAGCTTTCTTT
.,TRBJ1-1,TRBV2,.,CASSGQTGNTEAFF,TGTGCCAGCAGTGGCCAGACAGGAAACACTGAAGCTTTCTTT
.,TRBJ2-3,TRBV12-5,TRBD1,CASGFFRRDRDTDTQYF,TGTGCTAGTGGTTTTTTCCGGAGGGACAGGGACACAGATACGCAGTATTTT
few,TRBJ2-7,TRBV2,.,CASNAGRYEQYF,TGTGCCAGCAATGCGGGGCGCTACGAGCAGTACTTC
.,TRBJ1-2,TRBV19,.,CASSMGPNGGYTF,TGTGCCAGTAGTATGGGGCCAAATGGAGGCTACACCTTC
.,TRBJ2-5,TRBV5-4,TRBD2,CASSGGPGLSMETQYF,TGTGCCAGCAGCGGAGGGCCGGGACTATCAATGGAGACCCAGTACTTC
.,TRBJ2-3,TRBV6-5,TRBD2,CASSSLTSGSTDTQYF,TGTGCCAGCAGTTCCCTGACTAGCGGGAGTACAGATACGCAGTATTTT
.,TRBJ2-7,TRBV5-4,TRBD2,CASSPGGLADYEQYF,TGTGCCAGCAGCCCTGGCGGGCTAGCGGACTACGAGCAGTACTTC
.,TRBJ1-3,TRBV6-5,.,CASSTGAGNTIYF,TGTGCCAGCAGCACGGGGGCTGGAAACACCATATATTTT
.,TRBJ2-1,TRBV5-5,TRBD2,CASSPTSGTTNEQFF,TGTGCCAGCAGCCCAACTAGCGGGACGACCAATGAGCAGTTCTTC
.,TRBJ2-2,TRBV5-1,.,CASSLAGTSGTGELFF,TGCGCCAGCAGTCTCGCGGGGACCTCGGGGACCGGGGAGCTGTTTTTT
.,TRBJ2-7,TRBV28,TRBD1,CASSLVDRAYEQYF,TGTGCCAGCAGTTTAGTGGACAGGGCCTACGAGCAGTACTTC
.,TRBJ1-1,TRBV6-5,TRBD1,CASSLWTGNTEAFF,TGTGCCAGCAGTCTGTGGACAGGGAACACTGAAGCTTTCTTT
.,TRBJ2-5,TRBV21-1,.,CASSKVGGGKQETQYF,TGTGCCAGCAGCAAAGTGGGAGGGGGGAAACAAGAGACCCAGTACTTC
.,TRBJ2-1,TRBV30,TRBD2,CAWAWGGYNEQFF,TGTGCCTGGGCCTGGGGGGGATACAATGAGCAGTTCTTC
.,TRBJ1-1,TRBV7-2,.,CASRPLSGANTEAFF,TGTGCCAGCAGACCTCTGTCAGGGGCTAACACTGAAGCTTTCTTT
few,TRBJ2-7,TRBV7-9,TRBD1,CASSWDREAYEQYF,TGTGCCAGCAGCTGGGACAGGGAAGCCTACGAGCAGTACTTC
.,TRBJ1-4,TRBV27,.,CASSILGTEGVTNEKLFF,TGTGCCAGCAGTATACTCGGGACGGAGGGTGTAACTAATGAAAAACTGTTTTTT
.,TRBJ2-7,TRBV13,TRBD2,CASSLGLADPRQYF,TGTGCCAGCAGCCTGGGACTAGCTGACCCGAGGCAGTACTTC
.,TRBJ2-5,TRBV29-1,TRBD1,CSGTGEETQYF,TGCAGTGGCACAGGGGAAGAGACCCAGTACTTC
.,TRBJ1-5,TRBV6-2/TRBV6-3,.,CASSYDTRGAGGNQPQHF,TGTGCCAGCAGTTACGATACCAGGGGCGCAGGCGGCAATCAGCCCCAGCATTTT
.,TRBJ1-4,TRBV6-2/TRBV6-3,TRBD1,CASSARDSLNEKLFF,TGTGCCAGCAGTGCCCGGGACAGCCTTAATGAAAAACTGTTTTTT